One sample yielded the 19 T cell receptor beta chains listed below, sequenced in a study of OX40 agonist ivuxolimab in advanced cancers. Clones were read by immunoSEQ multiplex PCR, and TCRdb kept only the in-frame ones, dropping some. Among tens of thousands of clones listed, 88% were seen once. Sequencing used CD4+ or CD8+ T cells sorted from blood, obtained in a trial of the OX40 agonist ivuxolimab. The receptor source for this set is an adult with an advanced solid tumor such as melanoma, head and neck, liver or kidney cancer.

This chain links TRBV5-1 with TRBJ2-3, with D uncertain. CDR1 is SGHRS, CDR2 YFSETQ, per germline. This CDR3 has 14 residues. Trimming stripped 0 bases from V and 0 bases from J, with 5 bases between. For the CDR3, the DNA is TGCGCCAGCAGCTTGGACCGAAGCACAGATACGCAGTATTTT. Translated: CASSLDRSTDTQYF.

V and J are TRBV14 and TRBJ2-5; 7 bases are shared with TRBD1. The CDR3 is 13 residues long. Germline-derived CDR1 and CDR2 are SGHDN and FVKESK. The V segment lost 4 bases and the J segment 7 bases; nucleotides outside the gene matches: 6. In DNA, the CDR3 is TGTGCCAGCAGCCTAAGGACAGGCGGGACCCAGTACTTC. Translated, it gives CASSLRTGGTQYF.

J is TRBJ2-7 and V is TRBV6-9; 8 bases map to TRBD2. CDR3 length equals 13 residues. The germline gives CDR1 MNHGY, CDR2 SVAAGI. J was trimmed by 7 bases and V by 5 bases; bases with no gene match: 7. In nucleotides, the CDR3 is TGTGCCAGCAGTATCGGGAGGGCCTGGGAGCAGTACTTC. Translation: CASSIGRAWEQYF.

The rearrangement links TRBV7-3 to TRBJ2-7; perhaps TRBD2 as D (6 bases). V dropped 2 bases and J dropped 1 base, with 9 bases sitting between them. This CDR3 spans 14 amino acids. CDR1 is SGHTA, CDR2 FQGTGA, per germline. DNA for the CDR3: TGTGCCAGCAGCTTAGACGGGGGTTCCTACGAGCAGTACTTC. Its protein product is CASSLDGGSYEQYF.

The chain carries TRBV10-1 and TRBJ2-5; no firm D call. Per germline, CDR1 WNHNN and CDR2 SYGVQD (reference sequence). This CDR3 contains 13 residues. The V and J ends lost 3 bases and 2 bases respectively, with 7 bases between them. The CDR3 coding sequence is TGCGCCAGCAGTGAAGGCTTACAAGAGACCCAGTACTTC. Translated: CASSEGLQETQYF.

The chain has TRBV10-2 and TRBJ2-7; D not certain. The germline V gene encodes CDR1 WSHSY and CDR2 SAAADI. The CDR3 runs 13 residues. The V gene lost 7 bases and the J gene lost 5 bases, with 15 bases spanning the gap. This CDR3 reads CASTFNFKDEQYF. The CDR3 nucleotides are TGCGCCAGCACATTTAATTTCAAGGACGAGCAGTACTTC.

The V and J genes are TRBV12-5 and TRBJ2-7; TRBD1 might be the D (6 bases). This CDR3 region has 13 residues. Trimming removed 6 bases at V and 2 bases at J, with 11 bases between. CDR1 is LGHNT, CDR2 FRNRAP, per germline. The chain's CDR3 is CASGPGQTYEQYF. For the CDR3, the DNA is TGTGCTAGTGGCCCCGGACAGACCTACGAGCAGTACTTC.

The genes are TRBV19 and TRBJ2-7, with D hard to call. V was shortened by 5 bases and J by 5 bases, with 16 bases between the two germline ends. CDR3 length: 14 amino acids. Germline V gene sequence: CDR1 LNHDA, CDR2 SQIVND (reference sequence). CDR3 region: CASSRAALWNEQYF. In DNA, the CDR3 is TGTGCCAGTAGTCGGGCGGCTCTTTGGAACGAGCAGTACTTC.

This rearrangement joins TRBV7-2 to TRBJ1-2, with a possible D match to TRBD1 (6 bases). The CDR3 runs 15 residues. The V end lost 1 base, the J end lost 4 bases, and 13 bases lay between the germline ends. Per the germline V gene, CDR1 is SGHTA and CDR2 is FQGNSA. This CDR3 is CASSLDPGGVYGYTF. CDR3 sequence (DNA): TGTGCCAGCAGCTTAGATCCGGGGGGCGTCTATGGCTACACCTTC.

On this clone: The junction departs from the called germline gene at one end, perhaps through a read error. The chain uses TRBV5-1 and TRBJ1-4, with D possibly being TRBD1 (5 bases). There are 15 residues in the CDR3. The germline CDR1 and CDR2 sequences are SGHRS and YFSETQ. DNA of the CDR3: TGCGCCAGCAGCTTCTCTCCAGGGAGTAATAAAAAACTGTTTTTT. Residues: CASSFSPGSNKKLFF.

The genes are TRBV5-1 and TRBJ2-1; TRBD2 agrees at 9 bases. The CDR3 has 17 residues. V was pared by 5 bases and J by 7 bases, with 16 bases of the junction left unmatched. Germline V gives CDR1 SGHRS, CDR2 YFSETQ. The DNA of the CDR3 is TGCGCCAGCAGGCGTTTAGCGGGAGACCCCACGGGGAATGAGCAGTTCTTC. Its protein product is CASRRLAGDPTGNEQFF.

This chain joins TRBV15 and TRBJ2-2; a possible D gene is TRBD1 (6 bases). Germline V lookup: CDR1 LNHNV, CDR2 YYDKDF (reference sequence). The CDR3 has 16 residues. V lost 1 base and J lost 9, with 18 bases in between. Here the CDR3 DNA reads TGTGCCACCAGCAGAGGTGGGACAACCCCAACCCGGGAGCTGTTTTTT. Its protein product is CATSRGGTTPTRELFF.

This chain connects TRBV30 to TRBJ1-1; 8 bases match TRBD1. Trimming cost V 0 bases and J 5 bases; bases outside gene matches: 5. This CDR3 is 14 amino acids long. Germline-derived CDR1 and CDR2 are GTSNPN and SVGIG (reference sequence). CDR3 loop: CAWSVQGARTEAFF. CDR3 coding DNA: TGTGCCTGGAGTGTCCAGGGGGCGAGGACTGAAGCTTTCTTT.

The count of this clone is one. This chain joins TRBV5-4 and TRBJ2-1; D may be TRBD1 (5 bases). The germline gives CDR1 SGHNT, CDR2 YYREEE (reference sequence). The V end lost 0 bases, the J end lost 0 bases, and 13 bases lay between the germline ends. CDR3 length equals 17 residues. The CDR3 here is CASSLVRQGGSYNEQFF. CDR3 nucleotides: TGTGCCAGCAGCTTGGTTCGGCAGGGCGGCTCCTACAATGAGCAGTTCTTC.

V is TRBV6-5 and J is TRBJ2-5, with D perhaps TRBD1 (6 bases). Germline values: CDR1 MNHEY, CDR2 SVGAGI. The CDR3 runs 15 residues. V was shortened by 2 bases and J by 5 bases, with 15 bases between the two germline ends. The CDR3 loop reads CASSYAYRVRETQYF. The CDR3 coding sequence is TGTGCCAGCAGTTACGCGTACAGGGTACGGGAGACCCAGTACTTC.

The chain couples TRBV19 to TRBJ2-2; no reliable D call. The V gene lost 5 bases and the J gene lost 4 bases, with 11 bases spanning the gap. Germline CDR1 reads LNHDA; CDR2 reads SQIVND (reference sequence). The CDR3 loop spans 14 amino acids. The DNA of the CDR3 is TGTGCCAGTAGTCCTCGCGACGGCACCGGGGAGCTGTTTTTT. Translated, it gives CASSPRDGTGELFF.

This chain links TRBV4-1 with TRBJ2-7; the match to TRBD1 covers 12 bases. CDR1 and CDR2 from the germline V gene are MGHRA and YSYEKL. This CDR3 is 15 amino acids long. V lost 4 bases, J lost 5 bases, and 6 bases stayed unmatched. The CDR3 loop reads CASSLAGQGADEQYF. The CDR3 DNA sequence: TGCGCCAGCAGCCTCGCGGGACAGGGGGCGGACGAGCAGTACTTC.

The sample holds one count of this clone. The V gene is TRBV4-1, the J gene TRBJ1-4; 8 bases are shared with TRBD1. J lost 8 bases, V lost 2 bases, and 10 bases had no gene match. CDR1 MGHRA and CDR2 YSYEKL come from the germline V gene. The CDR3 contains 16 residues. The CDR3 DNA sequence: TGCGCCAGCAGCCAACACCCAGGACAGGGTTTAGAAAAACTGTTTTTT. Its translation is CASSQHPGQGLEKLFF.

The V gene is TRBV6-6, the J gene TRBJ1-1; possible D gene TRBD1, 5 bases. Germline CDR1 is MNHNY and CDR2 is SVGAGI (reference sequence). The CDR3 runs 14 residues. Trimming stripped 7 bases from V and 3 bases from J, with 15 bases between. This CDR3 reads CASTITGGDTEAFF. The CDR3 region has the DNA TGTGCCAGCACTATAACGGGGGGGGACACTGAAGCTTTCTTT.